The 25 T cell receptor beta chains reported below all come from one sample, sequenced in a study of T cells in Graves' hyperthyroidism and ophthalmopathy. What was amplified from RNA transcripts were TCR beta CDR3 regions. Primed by the HTBI set, a first-round RT-PCR was run on the TCR CDR3. TCRdb itself ran the multiplex PCR reads through MiXCR, one entry per CDR3 protein. The sample shows about 350,000 distinct CDR3 sequences, over 15% of them seen only once. The sequenced material came from blood. All receptors come from a woman in her thirties or forties with Graves' ophthalmopathy.

Many counts were recorded for this clonotype. The gene calls are TRBV28 and TRBJ1-2; D is perhaps TRBD1 (5 bases). The CDR3 contains 12 residues. Germline V lookup: CDR1 MDHEN, CDR2 SYDVKM. With 8 bases removed from V and 4 bases from J, the gap between germline ends came to 11 bases. The CDR3 DNA sequence: TGTGCCAGCGAGGGTGACAGCTATGGCTACACCTTC. Protein: CASEGDSYGYTF.

This clonotype came up many times. V and J are TRBV28 and TRBJ2-4; D might be TRBD1 or TRBD2, each matching 5 bases. This CDR3 comprises 12 residues. Germline CDR1 is MDHEN and CDR2 is SYDVKM. Deletions cut 8 bases from V and 5 bases from J, with 10 bases between. CDR3 nucleotides: TGTGCCAGCGGGGGTCCGGAAAACATTCAGTACTTC. It codes for CASGGPENIQYF.

V usage is TRBV19 and J usage is TRBJ2-5; D is undetermined. The CDR3 is 13 amino acids. The germline V gene encodes CDR1 LNHDA and CDR2 SQIVND (reference sequence). The germline V and J ends were trimmed by 7 bases and 4 bases, with 13 bases remaining between them. The CDR3 spells CASTGQLGETQYF. In DNA form, the CDR3 reads TGTGCCAGTACAGGCCAGTTGGGAGAGACCCAGTACTTC.

V usage is TRBV7-8 and J usage is TRBJ1-5; D ambiguous. The CDR3 spans 14 residues. V lost 1 base, J lost 3 bases, and 7 bases lay in between. Germline CDR1 and CDR2: SGHVS and FQNEAQ. The CDR3 protein is CASSLDTANQPQHF. The CDR3 DNA follows: TGTGCCAGCAGCTTAGATACTGCCAATCAGCCCCAGCATTTT.

This clonotype was found many times. The rearrangement uses TRBV27 and TRBJ2-5, with D maybe TRBD1 (8 bases). From germline, CDR1 is MNHEY and CDR2 SMNVEV (reference sequence). Trimming took off 7 bases at V and 6 bases at J, with 21 bases between the two ends. This CDR3 spans 15 amino acids. CDR3 region: CASTNTYRGGKTQYF. The CDR3, as DNA: TGTGCCAGCACCAACACATACAGGGGGGGGAAGACCCAGTACTTC.

This clonotype has ten or more counts. CDR3 DNA: TGTGCCAGCAGCCAAGCTGCTAGCGGGAGCTACGAGCAGTACTTC. Translated, it gives CASSQAASGSYEQYF. The chain uses TRBV3-1 and TRBJ2-7, with 10 bases identical to TRBD2. The junction had 3 bases not matched to a gene; V was cut back by 1 base and J by 3 bases. The CDR3 is 15 amino acids. Germline loops: CDR1 LGHDT, CDR2 YNNKEL (reference sequence).

This clonotype was detected many times. The V call is TRBV6-2 or TRBV6-3, the J call TRBJ2-2; D might be TRBD1 or TRBD2, each matching 5 bases. CDR1 and CDR2 (germline): MNHEY, SVGEGT. This CDR3 contains 16 residues. V lost 4 bases and J 2 bases, leaving 14 bases between the germline ends. The CDR3 nucleotides read TGTGCCAGCAGTTTACCAGGGACGACTAACACCGGGGAGCTGTTTTTT. The encoded protein is CASSLPGTTNTGELFF.

This chain uses TRBV30 with TRBJ1-2; maybe TRBD1 (6 bases). The ends were cut back, 4 bases at V and 4 bases at J, with 19 bases in the middle. The germline CDR1 and CDR2 sequences are GTSNPN and SVGIG (reference sequence). The CDR3 runs to 15 residues. DNA for the CDR3: TGTGCCTGGAAGGGACCGACAGGACTCGCCTATGGCTACACCTTC. Translation gives CAWKGPTGLAYGYTF.

At least ten counts were recorded for this clonotype. The rearrangement joins TRBV20-1 to TRBJ1-1; D is unclear. The V gene's germline CDR1 is DFQATT and CDR2 SNEGSKA (reference sequence). The CDR3 runs 11 residues. Trimming removed 1 base at V and 5 bases at J, with 5 bases between. CDR3 DNA: TGCAGTGCTAGAGCCCGGACTGAAGCTTTCTTT. This gives the protein CSARARTEAFF.

This clonotype has more than one count but fewer than ten. The rearrangement links TRBV19 to TRBJ2-1; possibly TRBD2 for D (5 bases). V shed 5 bases and J shed 0 bases, with 8 bases lying between them. Germline V gene lookup returns CDR1 LNHDA and CDR2 SQIVND (reference sequence). The CDR3 is 14 amino acids. The CDR3 DNA is TGTGCCAGTAGTCTGGGGAGCTCCTACAATGAGCAGTTCTTC. This sequence encodes CASSLGSSYNEQFF. Together with reference TRBV19 and TRBJ2-1, the CDR3 gives the full variable domain: DGGITQSPKYLFRKEGQNVTLSCEQNLNHDAMYWYRQDPGQGLRLIYYSQIVNDFQKGDIAEGYSVSREKKESFPLTVTSAQKNPTAFYLCASSLGSSYNEQFFGPGTRLTVL.

This clonotype was detected ten times or more. The chain uses TRBV28 and TRBJ1-1; D gene ambiguous. The CDR3 is 14 residues long. Per the germline V gene, CDR1 is MDHEN and CDR2 is SYDVKM. Deletions cut 3 bases from V and 3 bases from J, with 11 bases between. The CDR3 sequence is CASSFVTLHTEAFF. The CDR3 DNA reads as TGTGCCAGCAGTTTTGTCACACTCCACACTGAAGCTTTCTTT.

There are many counts of this clonotype. The genes are TRBV4-1 and TRBJ2-2; D may be TRBD1 (5 bases). The CDR3 has 18 residues. V was trimmed by 0 bases and J by 4 bases, leaving 18 bases between them. The germline V gene has CDR1 MGHRA and CDR2 YSYEKL. The DNA of the CDR3 is TGCGCCAGCAGCCAAGATGGTTCCCGGGTTCAGGGCACCGGGGAGCTGTTTTTT. Protein sequence: CASSQDGSRVQGTGELFF.

This clonotype has ten or more counts. V is TRBV6-5 and J is TRBJ2-7; unclear D gene. The CDR3 runs to 13 residues. From germline, CDR1 is MNHEY and CDR2 SVGAGI. Trimming shortened V by 7 bases and J by 1 base, and 11 bases separated the two germline ends. DNA of the CDR3: TGTGCCAGCACCCCCGAACAGTCCTACGAGCAGTACTTC. Translating gives CASTPEQSYEQYF.

This clonotype appeared many times. The chain has TRBV2 and TRBJ2-1, with 15 nucleotides matching TRBD2. The CDR3 sequence is 16 residues long. Trimming removed 5 bases from V and 9 bases from J; junction bases left unmatched: 8. The germline V gene has CDR1 SNHLY and CDR2 FYNNEI. The CDR3 DNA is TGTGCCAGCAGTCCTCCCCCGGGACTAGCGGGAGGTGAGCAGTTCTTC. Amino acids: CASSPPPGLAGGEQFF. Drawing the rest from reference TRBV2 and TRBJ2-1, the complete variable domain is EPEVTQTPSHQVTQMGQEVILRCVPISNHLYFYWYRQILGQKVEFLVSFYNNEISEKSEIFDDQFSVERPDGSNFTLKIRSTKLEDSAMYFCASSPPPGLAGGEQFFGPGTRLTVL.

This clonotype was counted at least ten times. V is TRBV28 and J is TRBJ2-7, with 8 positions matching TRBD2. CDR1 is MDHEN, CDR2 SYDVKM, per germline. Unmatched junction bases numbered 5, after V lost 6 bases and J lost 4 bases. The length of the CDR3 is 13 residues. CDR3 sequence: CASSPGGRYEQYF. The CDR3 coding sequence is TGTGCCAGCAGCCCGGGGGGGCGATACGAGCAGTACTTC.

This clonotype was seen at least ten times. The chain carries TRBV20-1 and TRBJ1-2; D possibly corresponds to TRBD1 (5 bases). Between the trimmed V and J ends, which lost 5 bases and 2 bases, there was a span of 18 bases. The CDR3 sequence is 15 residues long. The germline V gene has CDR1 DFQATT and CDR2 SNEGSKA (reference sequence). DNA for the CDR3: TGCAGTGCTCCCAACCCAAAAACAGGAAACTATGGCTACACCTTC. It codes for CSAPNPKTGNYGYTF.

This clonotype has a count of ten or more. The chain links TRBV11-2 to TRBJ2-2; 9 bases fit TRBD2. CDR1 and CDR2 from the germline V gene are SGHAT and FQNNGV. The junction had 6 bases not matched to a gene; V was cut back by 5 bases and J by 2 bases. The CDR3 has 16 residues. The CDR3: CASSQVGLANTGELFF. In DNA, the CDR3 is TGTGCCAGCAGCCAGGTGGGACTAGCTAACACCGGGGAGCTGTTTTTT.

The chain carries TRBV7-9 and TRBJ2-1; 8 nucleotides match TRBD2. There are 20 residues in the CDR3. Germline V CDR1 and CDR2: SEHNR, FQNEAQ (reference sequence). With V trimmed by 2 bases and J by 2 bases, 17 bases remained unmatched. The CDR3 region is CASSLLSGATSGPAYNEQFF. CDR3 coding DNA: TGTGCCAGCAGCTTATTGAGTGGGGCCACTAGCGGCCCGGCCTACAATGAGCAGTTCTTC.

There are many counts of this clonotype. V usage is TRBV29-1 and J usage is TRBJ2-7; D may be TRBD1 (8 bases). The germline V gene encodes CDR1 SQVTM and CDR2 ANQGSEA. This CDR3 has 13 residues. V was cut by 1 base and J by 4 bases, with 11 bases left in between. CDR3 in DNA: TGCAGCGTTGAAGCACAGGGGGGGTACGAGCAGTACTTC. Amino acids: CSVEAQGGYEQYF.

This clonotype was seen many times. The J gene is TRBJ2-7, the V gene TRBV5-5; no definite D call. The length of the CDR3 is 15 residues. Trimming removed 0 bases at V and 4 bases at J, with 14 bases between. Germline assignment: CDR1 SGHKS and CDR2 YYEKEE (reference sequence). Here the CDR3 reads CASSLVRYEGYEQYF. For the CDR3, the DNA is TGTGCCAGCAGCTTGGTTAGATACGAAGGATACGAGCAGTACTTC. The whole variable domain, remainder taken from reference TRBV5-5 and TRBJ2-7, is DAGVTQSPTHLIKTRGQQVTLRCSPISGHKSVSWYQQVLGQGPQFIFQYYEKEERGRGNFPDRFSARQFPNYSSELNVNALLLGDSALYLCASSLVRYEGYEQYFGPGTRLTVT.

This clonotype showed up many times. The chain is built from TRBV19 and TRBJ2-2, with D tentatively TRBD2 (6 bases). In germline, CDR1 is LNHDA, CDR2 SQIVND (reference sequence). CDR3 size: 14 residues. Trimming shortened V by 8 bases and J by 4 bases, and 14 bases separated the two germline ends. The CDR3: CASRWGVGTGELFF. CDR3 DNA: TGTGCCAGTCGGTGGGGGGTGGGCACCGGGGAGCTGTTTTTT.

This clonotype was observed at least ten times. This chain links TRBV27 with TRBJ2-2; 13 nucleotides align to TRBD2. After removal of 6 bases from V and 5 bases from J, the junction contained 6 bases not matched to a gene. CDR1 and CDR2 from the germline V gene are MNHEY and SMNVEV (reference sequence). The CDR3 consists of 16 residues. CDR3 nucleotide sequence: TGTGCCAGCAGCCTGGGACTAGCGGGACAAACCGGGGAGCTGTTTTTT. The encoded protein is CASSLGLAGQTGELFF.

Here the CDR3 reads CASSLGTGVGSPLHF. CDR3 DNA: TGTGCCAGCAGCTTAGGGACAGGGGTAGGGTCACCCCTCCACTTT. The chain recombines TRBV7-6 with TRBJ1-6; 9 positions match TRBD1. Trimming at V came to 1 base and at J to 10 bases, leaving 5 bases not matched to a gene. The germline V gene has CDR1 SGHVS and CDR2 FNYEAQ. CDR3 size: 15 residues.

This clonotype was counted many times. This sequence joins TRBV11-2 and TRBJ1-3, with 9 bases aligning to TRBD1. This CDR3 is 16 amino acids long. With 4 bases clipped from V and 7 bases from J, the junction kept 11 bases outside the gene matches. In germline, CDR1 is SGHAT, CDR2 FQNNGV. As DNA, the CDR3 is TGTGCCAGCAGCTCGGACAGGGGACCCTGGATGAACACCATATATTTT. The encoded protein is CASSSDRGPWMNTIYF. The complete variable domain, with remaining parts taken from reference TRBV11-2 and TRBJ1-3, reads EAGVAQSPRYKIIEKRQSVAFWCNPISGHATLYWYQQILGQGPKLLIQFQNNGVVDDSQLPKDRFSAERLKGVDSTLKIQPAKLEDSAVYLCASSSDRGPWMNTIYFGEGSWLTVV.

This clonotype was recorded many times. This chain uses TRBV11-2 with TRBJ2-2; TRBD1 matches at 10 bases. V dropped 6 bases and J dropped 3; count of bases not matched to a gene: 10. Germline lookup yields CDR1 SGHAT and CDR2 FQNNGV. The CDR3 covers 17 residues. As DNA, the CDR3 is TGTGCCAGCAGACTCGACAGGGGGCGCGTTGACACCGGGGAGCTGTTTTTT. It codes for CASRLDRGRVDTGELFF.